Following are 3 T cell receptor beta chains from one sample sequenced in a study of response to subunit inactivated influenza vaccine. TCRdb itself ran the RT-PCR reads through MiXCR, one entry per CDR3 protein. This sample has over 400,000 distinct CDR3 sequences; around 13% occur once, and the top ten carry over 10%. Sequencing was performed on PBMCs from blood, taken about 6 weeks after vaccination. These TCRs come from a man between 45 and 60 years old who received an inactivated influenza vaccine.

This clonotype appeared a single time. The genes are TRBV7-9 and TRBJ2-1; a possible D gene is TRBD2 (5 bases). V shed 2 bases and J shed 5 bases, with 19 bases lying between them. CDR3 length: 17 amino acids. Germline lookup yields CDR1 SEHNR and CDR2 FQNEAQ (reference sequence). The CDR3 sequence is CASSLIVSTSLDNEQFF. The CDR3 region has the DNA TGTGCCAGCAGCTTAATAGTGTCAACTAGTCTGGACAATGAGCAGTTCTTC.

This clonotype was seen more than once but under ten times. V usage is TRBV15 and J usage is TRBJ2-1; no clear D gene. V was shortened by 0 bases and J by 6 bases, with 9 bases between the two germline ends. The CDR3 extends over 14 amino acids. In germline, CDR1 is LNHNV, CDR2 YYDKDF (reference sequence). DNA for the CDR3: TGTGCCACCAGCAGAGATCATGTAATCAATGAGCAGTTCTTC. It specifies CATSRDHVINEQFF.

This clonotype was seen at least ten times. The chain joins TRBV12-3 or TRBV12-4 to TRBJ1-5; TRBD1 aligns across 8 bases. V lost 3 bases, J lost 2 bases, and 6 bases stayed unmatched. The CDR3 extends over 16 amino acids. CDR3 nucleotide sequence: TGTGCCAGCAGTTTTGCAGGGGGCGTAGGCAATCAGCCCCAGCATTTT. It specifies CASSFAGGVGNQPQHF.